Listed below are T cell receptor beta chains from one sample, sequenced in a study of blood T cell repertoires in COVID-19. Repertoires were generated with immunoSEQ multiplex PCR, while TCRdb's copy carries only in-frame clones and drops some. In the table there are about 250,000 clones, roughly 84% of which are singletons. The sequencing input was peripheral blood. The receptors were gathered from a woman between 35 and 50 years old who had recovered from COVID-19. CDR3s include the opening cysteine and the closing phenylalanine or tryptophan. D genes are given only for firm matches. Some rows mark clone size as missing; the rest say once, few, many or name a class of expanded clone.

CDR3,DNA,V,D,size,length,J
CASSFGDRDTQYF,TGCGCCAGCAGCTTTGGGGACAGAGATACGCAGTATTTT,TRBV5-1,TRBD1,NA,13,TRBJ2-3
CASSPRGFTEAFF,TGTGCCAGTTCACCACGGGGATTCACTGAAGCTTTCTTT,TRBV7-6,NA,NA,13,TRBJ1-1
CASSQDGLNQPQHF,TGTGCCAGCAGCCAAGATGGACTGAATCAGCCCCAGCATTTT,TRBV4-2,NA,NA,14,TRBJ1-5
CAWSHGGGSYEQYF,TGTGCCTGGAGCCACGGGGGGGGCTCCTACGAGCAGTACTTC,TRBV30,TRBD2,NA,14,TRBJ2-7
CASSPPRLHFSTDTQYF,TGTGCCAGCAGCCCCCCGAGACTCCACTTTAGCACAGATACGCAGTATTTT,TRBV11-2,NA,NA,17,TRBJ2-3
CASSEGVYSSPLHF,TGTGCCAGCAGTGAAGGGGTATACAGTTCACCCCTCCACTTT,TRBV6-1,NA,NA,14,TRBJ1-6
CASSYGQRHSYNEQFF,TGTGCCAGCAGCTACGGACAGCGTCACTCCTACAATGAGCAGTTCTTC,TRBV5-4,NA,few,16,TRBJ2-1
CASRTTGLGGGSPLHF,TGTGCCAGCAGGACCACGGGTTTAGGGGGCGGTTCACCCCTCCACTTT,TRBV28,TRBD1,NA,16,TRBJ1-6
CASSQDQTGARYGYTF,TGTGCCAGCAGCCAAGATCAAACAGGGGCACGGTATGGCTACACCTTC,TRBV3-1/TRBV3-2,TRBD1,NA,16,TRBJ1-2
CASSTQRGGAYEQYF,TGTGCCAGCAGCACCCAGCGGGGGGGAGCTTACGAGCAGTACTTC,TRBV28,TRBD2,NA,15,TRBJ2-7
CASSPLRQPLSGQETQYF,TGTGCCAGCAGCCCGCTCCGGCAACCTCTCTCAGGCCAAGAGACCCAGTACTTC,TRBV7-9,NA,NA,18,TRBJ2-5
CASSLGTYNSPLHF,TGTGCCAGCAGCTTAGGAACTTATAATTCACCCCTCCACTTT,TRBV7-9,NA,NA,14,TRBJ1-6
CASSRDFILSHEQYF,TGTGCCAGCAGCAGAGACTTCATCCTGTCCCACGAGCAGTACTTC,TRBV3-1/TRBV3-2,NA,many,15,TRBJ2-7
CASSLVSRTEAFF,TGCGCCAGCAGCTTGGTTAGCCGCACTGAAGCTTTCTTT,TRBV5-1,NA,once,13,TRBJ1-1
CASSLLPRTGPHEQYF,TGTGCCAGCAGTTTGTTACCTAGGACAGGTCCCCACGAGCAGTACTTC,TRBV28,TRBD1,NA,16,TRBJ2-7
CASRPRDRGFQETQYF,TGTGCCAGTAGGCCCCGGGACAGGGGGTTCCAAGAGACCCAGTACTTC,TRBV19,TRBD1,NA,16,TRBJ2-5
CASSDRDRGNTGELFF,TGTGCCAGCAGTGATAGGGACAGGGGAAATACCGGGGAGCTGTTTTTT,TRBV2,TRBD1,NA,16,TRBJ2-2
CASSWQVDQPQHF,TGTGCCAGCAGTTGGCAGGTAGATCAGCCCCAGCATTTT,TRBV12-3/TRBV12-4,NA,few,13,TRBJ1-5
CASSLGTGNYGYTF,TGCGCCAGCAGCTTGGGGACAGGGAACTATGGCTACACCTTC,TRBV5-1,TRBD1,NA,14,TRBJ1-2
CASSQGFRGHQPQHF,TGCGCCAGCAGCCAAGGTTTCAGGGGGCATCAGCCCCAGCATTTT,TRBV4-1,TRBD1,few,15,TRBJ1-5
CATLEGAYNEQFF,TGTGCCACCCTGGAGGGCGCCTACAATGAGCAGTTCTTC,TRBV2,NA,NA,13,TRBJ2-1
CASSLRLAGVPYEQYF,TGTGCCAGCAGCTTAAGACTAGCGGGGGTTCCCTACGAGCAGTACTTC,TRBV11-2,TRBD2,NA,16,TRBJ2-7
CASSLSGRHLSNEKLFF,TGTGCCAGCAGTTTATCTGGGAGGCACCTATCTAATGAAAAACTGTTTTTT,TRBV28,NA,NA,17,TRBJ1-4
CASSAIVNTEAFF,TGTGCCAGCAGCGCTATCGTGAACACTGAAGCTTTCTTT,TRBV6-5,NA,NA,13,TRBJ1-1